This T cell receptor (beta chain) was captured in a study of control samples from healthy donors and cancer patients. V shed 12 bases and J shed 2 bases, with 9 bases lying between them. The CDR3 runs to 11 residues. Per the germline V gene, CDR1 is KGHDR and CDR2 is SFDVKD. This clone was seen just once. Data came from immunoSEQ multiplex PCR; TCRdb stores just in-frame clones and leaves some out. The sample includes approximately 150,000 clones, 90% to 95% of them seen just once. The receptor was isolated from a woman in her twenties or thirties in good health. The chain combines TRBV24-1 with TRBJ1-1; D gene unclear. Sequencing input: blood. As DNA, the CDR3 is TGTGCCGCAGCCTCTAACACTGAAGCTTTCTTT. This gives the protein CAAASNTEAFF.